This T cell receptor (beta chain) was sequenced during a study of blood T cell repertoires in COVID-19. Study as a whole: The cDNA or gDNA used as material had been derived from T cells, B-cell-depleted T cells, or PBMCs.

Trimming took 5 bases from V and 2 from J, leaving 13 bases between them. The CDR3 spans 14 residues. Germline V gene data show CDR1 as LNHDA and CDR2 as SQIVND (reference sequence). Authors' analysis steps: Nucleated cell counts were estimated from reference gene primer amplification. The method was immunoSEQ multiplex PCR; TCRdb's version includes in-frame clones alone and lacks a portion of them. The DNA was the basis for D and trimming; V, J and clone size are from that table. The sample yields over 130,000 clones, about 80% seen once. The sequence derives from a human donor in a cohort sampled during active COVID-19. V is TRBV19 and J is TRBJ2-7; D remains unclear. The sequenced sample consisted of peripheral blood. The CDR3 region has the DNA TGTGCCAGTAGTCTACCCCACCGAGCCTACGAGCAGTACTTC. Translation gives CASSLPHRAYEQYF.